This passage covers 8 T cell receptor beta chains from one sample sequenced in a study of identical twins. TCRdb processed the 5' RACE reads anew with MiXCR; each CDR3 protein has one entry. Among roughly 690,000 distinct CDR3 sequences, around 6.1% were seen once, and the ten largest hold 1.5% to 2%. The sample comprised naive T cells sorted from blood. These receptors all stem from a man between 18 and 29 years old in good health.

This clonotype was recorded a few times. The J gene is TRBJ2-7, the V gene TRBV20-1; 7 bases fit TRBD1. CDR3 length equals 13 residues. In germline, CDR1 is DFQATT, CDR2 SNEGSKA (reference sequence). With 6 bases clipped from V and 4 bases from J, the junction kept 9 bases outside the gene matches. CDR3 region: CSANGDRPYEQYF. The CDR3 coding sequence is TGCAGTGCGAATGGGGACAGACCTTACGAGCAGTACTTC.

This clonotype has more than one count but fewer than ten. This chain uses TRBV6-1 with TRBJ2-4; 9 nucleotides match TRBD1. The CDR3 length is 15 residues. Germline loops: CDR1 MNHNS, CDR2 SASEGT. The ends lost 6 bases at V and 6 bases at J; junction bases unmatched: 9. Here the CDR3 DNA reads TGTGCCAGCAGATTGGACAGGGGCATCCCAAACATTCAGTACTTC. Encoded protein: CASRLDRGIPNIQYF.

The chain combines TRBV7-2 with TRBJ2-3, with D uncertain. Trimming took 2 bases from V and 10 from J, leaving 16 bases between them. The CDR3 has 14 residues. Germline CDR1 reads SGHTA; CDR2 reads FQGNSA. This chain's CDR3 is CASSLPLDRTPQYF. CDR3 DNA: TGTGCCAGCAGCTTACCGCTGGACCGGACCCCGCAGTATTTT.

V usage is TRBV6-5 and J usage is TRBJ1-4, with TRBD1 as a possible D gene (6 bases). CDR1 MNHEY and CDR2 SVGAGI come from the germline V gene. The V end lost 0 bases, the J end lost 7 bases, and 12 bases lay between the germline ends. The CDR3 is made up of 15 amino acids. The CDR3 region has the DNA TGTGCCAGCAGTTACTCGATGCCAGGGGTTGAAAAACTGTTTTTT. Its protein product is CASSYSMPGVEKLFF.

This clonotype was seen at least ten times. The chain recombines TRBV11-2 with TRBJ2-7; the D call may be TRBD1 or TRBD2 (6 bases each). Trimming pared 1 base from V and 2 bases from J, leaving 12 bases between. Germline CDR1 is SGHAT and CDR2 is FQNNGV. The CDR3 contains 15 residues. The CDR3 reads CASSLGAEGAYEQYV. In DNA form, the CDR3 reads TGTGCCAGCAGCTTAGGAGCGGAGGGGGCCTACGAGCAGTACGTC.

This clonotype occurred many times. The chain combines TRBV29-1 with TRBJ2-1; tentatively, D is TRBD1 (6 bases). The CDR3 is made up of 11 amino acids. Looked up from germline, CDR1 is SQVTM and CDR2 is ANQGSEA. V was cut by 2 bases and J by 10 bases, with 9 bases left in between. Here the CDR3 reads CSVERQGEQFF. CDR3 nucleotide sequence: TGCAGCGTTGAAAGGCAGGGGGAGCAGTTCTTC.

This clonotype has a count of ten or more. This rearrangement joins TRBV29-1 to TRBJ2-1; 10 positions match TRBD2. The V gene's germline CDR1 is SQVTM and CDR2 ANQGSEA. This CDR3 spans 14 amino acids. After removal of 5 bases from V and 2 bases from J, the junction contained 3 bases not matched to a gene. The CDR3 region has the DNA TGCAGCGTTTCCGGGACTAGCGCCTACAATGAGCAGTTCTTC. It encodes CSVSGTSAYNEQFF.

This clonotype appeared many times. This chain links TRBV7-8 with TRBJ1-2; 9 nucleotides agree with TRBD1. CDR3 length equals 15 residues. Trimming cost V 5 bases and J 2 bases; bases outside gene matches: 6. CDR1 is SGHVS and CDR2 is FQNEAQ in the germline V gene. The DNA for the CDR3 is TGTGCCAGCAGCGTCTCCGGGACAGGGAACTATGGCTACACCTTC. Translating gives CASSVSGTGNYGYTF.